This T cell receptor beta chain was documented in a study of T cell repertoires in cytomegalovirus infection. Across the study: Both CMV infection and a matching HLA type were indicated by public TCR beta signatures. The study's findings and limits: In two of eight donors, the top clonotype was HLA-C-restricted CMV-specific.

The germline V gene has CDR1 PRHDT and CDR2 FYEKMQ (reference sequence). Trimming removed 6 bases from V and 5 bases from J, with 17 bases in between. CDR3 length equals 15 residues. From the reads, TCRdb called clonotypes with MiXCR, one entry per CDR3 protein. The table shows 700,000 to 950,000 distinct CDR3 sequences, with around a third occurring only once. Of note for this clonotype: Its antigen is not known.

The sample here was cultured CD8+ T cells from PBMCs, taken from culture after CMV antigen stimulation. The receptor comes from a human donor in good health (CMV status not recorded). Some clones in this sample may be carry-over from other donors' samples. The V call is TRBV13, the J call TRBJ2-1, with a possible D match to TRBD1 (6 bases). The DNA for the CDR3 is TGTGCCAGCAGGGCAGGGGTTGCGCGGCACAATGAGCAGTTCTTC. Translated, it gives CASRAGVARHNEQFF.